The T cell receptor beta chain described here comes from a study of T cells after yellow fever vaccination. Study-wide background: Some fractions had low cell numbers, and these were prepared with SMART-Seq v4 Ultra Low Input.

Via MiXCR, TCRdb re-called the 5' RACE reads, giving one row per CDR3 protein. The sample lists 250,000 to 400,000 distinct CDR3 sequences, around 4.5% occurring once. V was trimmed by 7 bases and J by 7 bases, leaving 17 bases between them. The CDR3 consists of 14 residues. This TCR derives from a man younger than 35 who received the YFV17D yellow fever vaccine. This specimen consisted of PBMCs, obtained 15 days after the yellow fever booster vaccination. The chain is built from TRBV12-3 or TRBV12-4 and TRBJ1-5; D not resolved. The CDR3 region has the DNA TGTGCCAGCACCGAGATTTATTTGGGGCAGCCCCAGCATTTT. As protein: CASTEIYLGQPQHF.